Following are 13 T cell receptor beta chains from one sample sequenced in a study of T cell responses to AZD1222 COVID-19 vaccine (dated by TCRdb to the early 2020s). The sample's time point label is to be understood as: baseline before first vaccination. The protocol used for the library was the immunoSEQ multiplex PCR assay. The table was pulled from immuneACCESS by TCRdb, which kept in-frame rearrangements only. Such tables lose some clones; where checked, under half of the loss comes from unresolved V genes, and the rest has no known cause. The sample data list 100,000 to 150,000 clones, and roughly nine tenths of these were observed just once. The ten biggest clones cover 1.5% to 1.8% of the sample. The material was peripheral blood, obtained on day 0 of AZD1222 vaccination. These receptors were taken from an adult in good health.

The V gene is TRBV19, the J gene TRBJ1-6; D remains unclear. V was pared by 0 bases and J by 6 bases, with 3 bases between. This CDR3 is 13 amino acids long. CDR1 and CDR2 from the germline V gene are LNHDA and SQIVND (reference sequence). CDR3 sequence (DNA): TGTGCCAGTAGTATAGACTCTAATTCACCCCTCCACTTT. Protein: CASSIDSNSPLHF.

The V gene is TRBV19, the J gene TRBJ1-2; no clear D gene. Per the germline V gene, CDR1 is LNHDA and CDR2 is SQIVND (reference sequence). V lost 1 base and J 4 bases, leaving 16 bases between the germline ends. CDR3 length: 16 amino acids. DNA of the CDR3: TGTGCCAGTAGTATAGCGGTCGGGTCTACACGCTATGGCTACACCTTC. Its translation: CASSIAVGSTRYGYTF. The full variable domain, its missing parts supplied by reference TRBV19 and TRBJ1-2, is DGGITQSPKYLFRKEGQNVTLSCEQNLNHDAMYWYRQDPGQGLRLIYYSQIVNDFQKGDIAEGYSVSREKKESFPLTVTSAQKNPTAFYLCASSIAVGSTRYGYTFGSGTRLTVV.

The V and J genes are TRBV27 and TRBJ2-3, with D hard to call. The germline V and J ends were trimmed by 1 base and 5 bases, with 10 bases remaining between them. The germline V gene has CDR1 MNHEY and CDR2 SMNVEV (reference sequence). CDR3 size: 14 residues. The CDR3 protein is CASSLWSQKDTQYF. The CDR3 coding sequence is TGTGCCAGCAGTTTATGGTCCCAAAAAGATACGCAGTATTTT.

This chain connects TRBV28 to TRBJ1-2, with D perhaps matching TRBD1 (5 bases). The CDR3 is 13 amino acids. From germline, CDR1 is MDHEN and CDR2 SYDVKM. The V end was cut by 6 bases, the J end by 6 bases, with 14 bases between. The DNA of the CDR3 is TGTGCCAGCAGCCTGGGACGGGAGGATGGCTACACCTTC. This gives the protein CASSLGREDGYTF.

The chain employs TRBV6-5 and TRBJ2-7; D is perhaps TRBD1 (6 bases). CDR3 length: 11 amino acids. Germline CDR1 and CDR2: MNHEY and SVGAGI. The V gene lost 11 bases and the J gene lost 0 bases, with 8 bases spanning the gap. CDR3: CAVTGSYEQYF. The CDR3 DNA follows: TGTGCCGTGACAGGCTCCTACGAGCAGTACTTC.

This rearrangement joins TRBV19 to TRBJ1-4; the D is unclear. Trimming shortened V by 8 bases and J by 4 bases, and 11 bases separated the two germline ends. This CDR3 has 13 amino acids. Germline CDR1 LNHDA, CDR2 SQIVND (reference sequence). The CDR3 DNA is TGTGCCAGTGCATTTAGGGTTAATGAAAAACTGTTTTTT. This translates into CASAFRVNEKLFF.

This chain connects TRBV5-6 to TRBJ2-7, with a tentative D call TRBD2 (5 bases). Germline lookup yields CDR1 SGHDT and CDR2 YYEEEE. Deletions cut 0 bases from V and 4 bases from J, with 11 bases between. The CDR3 contains 14 residues. CDR3: CASSLGGQIYEQYF. The CDR3 DNA sequence: TGTGCCAGCAGCTTGGGCGGGCAGATATACGAGCAGTACTTC.

This chain connects TRBV27 to TRBJ2-1; D gene uncertain. The CDR3 is 11 amino acids. Between the trimmed V and J ends, which lost 4 bases and 8 bases, there was a span of 6 bases. The germline V gene encodes CDR1 MNHEY and CDR2 SMNVEV (reference sequence). CDR3 nucleotide sequence: TGTGCCAGCAGTTCGGTCCATGAGCAGTTCTTC. Protein sequence: CASSSVHEQFF.

This chain connects TRBV10-3 to TRBJ2-3; TRBD1 agrees at 7 bases. The CDR3 is 16 residues long. J lost 7 bases, V lost 0 bases, and 10 bases had no gene match. In germline, CDR1 is ENHRY, CDR2 SYGVKD. CDR3 region: CAISESSQGELYTQYF. As DNA, the CDR3 is TGTGCCATCAGTGAGTCGAGCCAGGGGGAACTATATACGCAGTATTTT.

V usage is TRBV5-1 and J usage is TRBJ2-1, with unresolved D. The germline CDR1 and CDR2 sequences are SGHRS and YFSETQ. The V gene lost 0 bases and the J gene lost 2 bases, with 6 bases spanning the gap. The CDR3 has 14 residues. CDR3 bases: TGCGCCAGCAGCTTGGAGGGCACCTACAATGAGCAGTTCTTC. Translating it yields CASSLEGTYNEQFF. The whole variable domain, filled in from reference TRBV5-1 and TRBJ2-1, reads KAGVTQTPRYLIKTRGQQVTLSCSPISGHRSVSWYQQTPGQGLQFLFEYFSETQRNKGNFPGRFSGRQFSNSRSEMNVSTLELGDSALYLCASSLEGTYNEQFFGPGTRLTVL.

This clone was seen only once. This rearrangement joins TRBV28 to TRBJ2-7; 8 nucleotides align to TRBD2. Trimming at V came to 5 bases and at J to 4 bases, leaving 10 bases not matched to a gene. The CDR3 sequence is 15 residues long. Germline V gene lookup returns CDR1 MDHEN and CDR2 SYDVKM. The CDR3 region has the DNA TGTGCCAGCAGTCTATACCGGGGGGGAGCTTACGAGCAGTACTTC. Encoded protein: CASSLYRGGAYEQYF.

The chain has TRBV30 and TRBJ2-1, with TRBD2 identical over 8 bases. V lost 5 bases and J lost 8; bases outside the gene matches: 8. Germline V gene data show CDR1 as GTSNPN and CDR2 as SVGIG (reference sequence). This CDR3 region has 13 residues. CDR3 sequence (DNA): TGTGCCTGGTCTAGCGGGCAAACTGATGAGCAGTTCTTC. Translated, it gives CAWSSGQTDEQFF.

In regard to this clone: At one end the junction does not follow the germline gene, possibly because of a read error. The V gene is TRBV13, the J gene TRBJ1-2; the D gene is possibly TRBD1 (5 bases). The CDR3 spans 12 residues. Germline V gives CDR1 PRHDT, CDR2 FYEKMQ (reference sequence). CDR3 region: CASSLGRGDYTF. The CDR3 DNA reads TGTGCCAGCAGCCTAGGACGAGGGGACTACACCTTC.